A selection of T cell receptor beta chains follows, all from one sample in a study of shared clonotypes between healthy human individuals. Sequencing used immunoSEQ multiplex PCR; TCRdb keeps in-frame clones, though not all of them. The data hold millions of clones, with around nine tenths observed a single time. Sequenced material: naive CD4+ T cells sorted from blood. These receptor sequences come from a young man in good health. The CDR3 runs from the conserved cysteine through the conserved F or W. Each record gives: J gene, V gene, clone size, D gene, CDR3 protein, CDR3 DNA. A D gene is named only where the DNA matches it firmly. The size entry is marked missing in some rows and otherwise reads once, few, many or a size class.

TRBJ1-3,TRBV18,-,-,CASSPGTDTIYF,TGTGCCAGCTCACCTGGAACAGACACCATATATTTT
TRBJ1-4,TRBV5-1,-,-,CASNESPVSGGEKLFF,TGCGCCAGCAACGAGAGCCCCGTCTCGGGTGGTGAAAAACTGTTTTTT
TRBJ2-2,TRBV5-1,-,-,CASSSTRESNTGELFF,TGCGCCAGCAGCTCAACCAGGGAATCGAACACCGGGGAGCTGTTTTTT
TRBJ2-1,TRBV4-1,once,-,CASSPPRGTTSYNEQFF,TGCGCCAGCAGCCCCCCAAGGGGGACTACTAGTTACAATGAGCAGTTCTTC
TRBJ2-3,TRBV7-8,-,-,CASSLASAAGRRDTQYF,TGTGCCAGCAGCTTAGCGAGCGCGGCGGGGCGAAGGGATACGCAGTATTTT
TRBJ2-7,TRBV27,-,-,CASSLAGASYEQYF,TGTGCCAGCAGTTTAGCGGGGGCCTCCTACGAGCAGTACTTC
TRBJ1-2,TRBV19,-,-,CASRNRVRVYTF,TGTGCCAGTCGCAACAGGGTTCGGGTCTACACCTTC
TRBJ1-4,TRBV30,-,-,CAWNRPINEKLFF,TGTGCCTGGAACAGGCCGATTAATGAAAAACTGTTTTTT
TRBJ1-2,TRBV4-1,-,-,CASSQDLARDYGYTF,TGCGCCAGCAGCCAAGATCTCGCCAGGGACTATGGCTACACCTTC
TRBJ1-2,TRBV7-9,-,-,CASSLPLEVGFGGYTF,TGTGCCAGCAGCTTACCTCTAGAAGTTGGATTTGGAGGCTACACCTTC
TRBJ1-2,TRBV2,-,-,CASSPTTFNYGYTF,TGTGCCAGCAGTCCTACGACATTTAACTATGGCTACACCTTC
TRBJ1-2,TRBV6-4,-,-,CASSDPTGRGYTF,TGTGCCAGCAGTGACCCTACAGGACGCGGCTACACCTTC
TRBJ2-7,TRBV9,-,-,CASSVEPQGGSYEQYF,TGTGCCAGCAGCGTAGAGCCGCAGGGGGGCTCCTACGAGCAGTACTTC
TRBJ1-1,TRBV5-8,-,-,CASSLAEAFF,TGTGCCAGCAGCTTGGCTGAAGCTTTCTTT
TRBJ2-7,TRBV10-3,-,-,CAISGRHEQYF,TGTGCCATCAGTGGTAGGCACGAGCAGTACTTC
TRBJ2-1,TRBV19,-,-,CASSPFSANEQFF,TGTGCCTCCAGCCCTTTCTCAGCGAATGAGCAGTTCTTC
TRBJ1-2,TRBV14,-,TRBD1,CASSPTGGSYGGYTF,TGTGCCAGCAGCCCCACAGGGGGCTCATACGGAGGCTACACCTTC
TRBJ1-4,TRBV5-1,-,TRBD1,CASSTAGGTNEKLFF,TGCGCCAGCAGCACGGCAGGGGGAACTAATGAAAAACTGTTTTTT
TRBJ2-7,TRBV27,-,-,CASSLFSGSSYEQYF,TGTGCCAGCAGTTTGTTTAGCGGAAGCTCCTACGAGCAGTACTTC
TRBJ1-5,TRBV7-2,-,TRBD1,CASSLSAGGSNQPQHF,TGTGCCAGCAGCTTAAGTGCAGGGGGGAGCAATCAGCCCCAGCATTTT
TRBJ2-5,TRBV6-5,once,-,CASTGTGRVGETQYF,TGTGCCAGCACCGGAACGGGTAGGGTGGGAGAGACCCAGTACTTC
TRBJ1-2,TRBV6-5,-,TRBD1,CASSDSTRDRFAF,TGTGCCAGCAGTGATTCAACCCGGGACAGATTCGCCTTC
TRBJ2-1,TRBV5-1,-,-,CASSLTTNEQFF,TGCGCCAGCAGCTTGACGACCAATGAGCAGTTCTTC
TRBJ1-6,TRBV6-1,few,-,CASRRVGSPLHF,TGTGCCAGCCGGCGGGTAGGATCACCCCTCCACTTT
TRBJ1-1,TRBV10-3,once,TRBD1,CAIRDRGFDTEAFF,TGTGCCATCAGGGACAGGGGGTTTGACACTGAAGCTTTCTTT